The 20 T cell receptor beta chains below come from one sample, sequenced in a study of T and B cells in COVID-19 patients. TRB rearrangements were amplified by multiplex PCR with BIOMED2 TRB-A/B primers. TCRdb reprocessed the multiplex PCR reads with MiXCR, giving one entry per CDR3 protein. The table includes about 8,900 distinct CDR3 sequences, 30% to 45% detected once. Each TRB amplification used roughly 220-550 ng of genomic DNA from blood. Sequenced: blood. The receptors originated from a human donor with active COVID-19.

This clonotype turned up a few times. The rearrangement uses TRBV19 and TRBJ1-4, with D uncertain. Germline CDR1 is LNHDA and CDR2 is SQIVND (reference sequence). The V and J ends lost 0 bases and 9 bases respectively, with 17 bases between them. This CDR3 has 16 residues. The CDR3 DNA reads TGTGCCAGTAGTATAGAGATCGCACGCTGGCAGCAAAAACTGTTTTTT. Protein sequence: CASSIEIARWQQKLFF.

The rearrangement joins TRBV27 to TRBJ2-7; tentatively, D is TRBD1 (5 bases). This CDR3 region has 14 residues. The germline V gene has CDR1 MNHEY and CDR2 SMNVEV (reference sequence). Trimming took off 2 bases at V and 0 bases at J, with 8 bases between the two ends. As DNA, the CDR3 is TGTGCCAGCAGTTTAGGTAGGGGCTCCTACGAGCAGTACTTC. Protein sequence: CASSLGRGSYEQYF.

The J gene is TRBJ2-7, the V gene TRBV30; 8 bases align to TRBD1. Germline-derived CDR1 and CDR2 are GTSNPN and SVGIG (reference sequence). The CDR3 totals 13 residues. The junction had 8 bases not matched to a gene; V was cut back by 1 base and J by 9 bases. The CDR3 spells CAWSDRTGTRQYV. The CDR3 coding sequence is TGTGCCTGGAGTGACCGGACAGGGACCCGGCAGTACGTC.

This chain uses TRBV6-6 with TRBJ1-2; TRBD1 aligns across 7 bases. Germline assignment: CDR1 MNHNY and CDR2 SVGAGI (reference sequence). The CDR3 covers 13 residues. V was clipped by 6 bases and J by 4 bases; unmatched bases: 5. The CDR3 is CASRLTGTYGYTF. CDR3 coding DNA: TGTGCCAGCAGGTTGACAGGGACCTATGGCTACACCTTC.

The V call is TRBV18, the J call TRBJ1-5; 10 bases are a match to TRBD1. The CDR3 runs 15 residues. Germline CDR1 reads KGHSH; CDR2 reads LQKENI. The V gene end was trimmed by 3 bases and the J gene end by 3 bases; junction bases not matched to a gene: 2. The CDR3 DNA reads TGTGCCAGCTCACCGACAGGGGGCTACAATCAGCCCCAGCATTTT. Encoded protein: CASSPTGGYNQPQHF. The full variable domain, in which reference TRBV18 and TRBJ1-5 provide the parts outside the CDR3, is NAGVMQNPRHLVRRRGQEARLRCSPMKGHSHVYWYRQLPEEGLKFMVYLQKENIIDESGMPKERFSAEFPKEGPSILRIQQVVRGDSAAYFCASSPTGGYNQPQHFGDGTRLSIL.

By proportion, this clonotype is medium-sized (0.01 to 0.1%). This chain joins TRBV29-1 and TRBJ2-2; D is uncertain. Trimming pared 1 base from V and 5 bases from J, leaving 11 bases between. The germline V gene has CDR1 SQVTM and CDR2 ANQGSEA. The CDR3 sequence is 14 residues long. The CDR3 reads CSVEVTAGTGELFF. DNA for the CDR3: TGCAGCGTTGAAGTCACGGCTGGGACCGGGGAGCTGTTTTTT.

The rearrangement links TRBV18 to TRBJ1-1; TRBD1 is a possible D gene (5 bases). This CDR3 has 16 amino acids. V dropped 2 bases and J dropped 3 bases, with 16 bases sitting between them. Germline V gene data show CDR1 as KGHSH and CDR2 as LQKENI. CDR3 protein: CASSPRGSLLDTEAFF. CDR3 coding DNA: TGTGCCAGCTCACCAAGGGGCAGCCTGCTGGACACTGAAGCTTTCTTT.

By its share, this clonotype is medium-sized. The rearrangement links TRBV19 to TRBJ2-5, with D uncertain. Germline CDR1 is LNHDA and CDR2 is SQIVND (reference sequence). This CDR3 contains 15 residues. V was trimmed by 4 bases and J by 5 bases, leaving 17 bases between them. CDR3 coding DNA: TGTGCCAGTAGTACGTACGGCTCAGTGGGGGAGACCCAGTACTTC. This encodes CASSTYGSVGETQYF.

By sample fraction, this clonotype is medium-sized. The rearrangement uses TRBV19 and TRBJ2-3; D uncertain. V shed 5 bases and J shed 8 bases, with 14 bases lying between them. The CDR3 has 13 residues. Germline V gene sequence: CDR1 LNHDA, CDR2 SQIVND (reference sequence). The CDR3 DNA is TGTGCCAGTAGTTCGGAGCGTTCTGGTACGCAGTATTTT. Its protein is CASSSERSGTQYF.

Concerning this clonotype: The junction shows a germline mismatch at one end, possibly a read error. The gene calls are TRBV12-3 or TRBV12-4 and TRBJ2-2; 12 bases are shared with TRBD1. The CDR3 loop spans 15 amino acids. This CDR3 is CASIPGQGATEELFF. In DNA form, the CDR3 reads TGTGCCAGCATCCCGGGACAGGGGGCAACCGAGGAGCTGTTTTTT.

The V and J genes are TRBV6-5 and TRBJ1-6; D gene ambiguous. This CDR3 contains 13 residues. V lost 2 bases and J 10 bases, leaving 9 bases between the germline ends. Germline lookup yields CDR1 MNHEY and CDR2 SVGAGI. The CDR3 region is CASSYERQSPLHF. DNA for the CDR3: TGTGCCAGCAGTTACGAAAGACAATCACCCCTCCACTTT.

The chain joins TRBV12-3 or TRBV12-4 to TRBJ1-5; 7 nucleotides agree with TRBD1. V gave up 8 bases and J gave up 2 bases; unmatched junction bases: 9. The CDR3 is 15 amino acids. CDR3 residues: CASPVVTGGNQPQHF. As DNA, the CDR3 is TGTGCCAGCCCGGTCGTCACAGGGGGCAATCAGCCCCAGCATTTT.

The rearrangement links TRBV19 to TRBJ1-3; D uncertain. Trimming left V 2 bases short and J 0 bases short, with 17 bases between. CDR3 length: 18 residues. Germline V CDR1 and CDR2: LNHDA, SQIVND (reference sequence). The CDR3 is CASSIINEGLISGNTIYF. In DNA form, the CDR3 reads TGTGCCAGTAGTATAATCAACGAGGGTCTAATCTCTGGAAACACCATATATTTT.

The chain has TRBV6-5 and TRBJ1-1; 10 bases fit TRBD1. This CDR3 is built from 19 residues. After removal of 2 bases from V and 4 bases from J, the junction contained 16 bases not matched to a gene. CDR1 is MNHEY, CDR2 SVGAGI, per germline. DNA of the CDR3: TGTGCCAGCAGTTACGCACAGACAGGGGGCCGATTTTTGGGCACTGAAGCTTTCTTT. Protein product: CASSYAQTGGRFLGTEAFF.

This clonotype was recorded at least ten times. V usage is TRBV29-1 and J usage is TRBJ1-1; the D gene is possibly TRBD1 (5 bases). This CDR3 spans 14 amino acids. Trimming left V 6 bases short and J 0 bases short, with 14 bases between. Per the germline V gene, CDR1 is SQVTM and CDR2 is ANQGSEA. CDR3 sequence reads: CSVYDRGMNTEAFF. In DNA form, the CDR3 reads TGCAGCGTGTACGACCGGGGCATGAACACTGAAGCTTTCTTT. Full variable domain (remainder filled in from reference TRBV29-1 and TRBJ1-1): SAVISQKPSRDICQRGTSLTIQCQVDSQVTMMFWYRQQPGQSLTLIATANQGSEATYESGFVIDKFPISRPNLTFSTLTVSNMSPEDSSIYLCSVYDRGMNTEAFFGQGTRLTVV.

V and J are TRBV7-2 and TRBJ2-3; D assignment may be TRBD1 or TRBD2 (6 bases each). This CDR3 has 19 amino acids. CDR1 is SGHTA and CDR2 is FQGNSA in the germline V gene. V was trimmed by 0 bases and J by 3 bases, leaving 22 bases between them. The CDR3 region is CASSLAPGGLTGKTDTQYF. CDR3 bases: TGTGCCAGCAGCTTAGCTCCCGGGGGCCTAACAGGGAAGACAGATACGCAGTATTTT. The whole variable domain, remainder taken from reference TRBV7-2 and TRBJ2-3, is GAGVSQSPSNKVTEKGKDVELRCDPISGHTALYWYRQSLGQGLEFLIYFQGNSAPDKSGLPSDRFSAERTGGSVSTLTIQRTQQEDSAVYLCASSLAPGGLTGKTDTQYFGPGTRLTVL.

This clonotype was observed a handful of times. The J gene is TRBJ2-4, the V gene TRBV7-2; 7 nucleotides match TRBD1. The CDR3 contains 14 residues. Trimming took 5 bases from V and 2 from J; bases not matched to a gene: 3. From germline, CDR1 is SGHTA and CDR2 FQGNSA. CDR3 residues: CASSTGATKNIQYF. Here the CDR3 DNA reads TGTGCCAGCAGCACAGGGGCGACCAAAAACATTCAGTACTTC.

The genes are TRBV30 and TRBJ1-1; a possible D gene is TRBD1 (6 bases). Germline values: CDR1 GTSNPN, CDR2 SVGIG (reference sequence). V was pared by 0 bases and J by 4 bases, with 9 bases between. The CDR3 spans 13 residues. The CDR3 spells CAWSVRGLTEAFF. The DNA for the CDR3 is TGTGCCTGGAGTGTACGGGGGCTCACTGAAGCTTTCTTT.

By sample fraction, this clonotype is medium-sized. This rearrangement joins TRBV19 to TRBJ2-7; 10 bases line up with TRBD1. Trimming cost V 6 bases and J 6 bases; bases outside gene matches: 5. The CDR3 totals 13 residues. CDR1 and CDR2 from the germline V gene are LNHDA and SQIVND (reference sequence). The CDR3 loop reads CASRRQGAGEQYF. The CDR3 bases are TGTGCCAGTAGACGACAGGGGGCTGGCGAGCAGTACTTC.

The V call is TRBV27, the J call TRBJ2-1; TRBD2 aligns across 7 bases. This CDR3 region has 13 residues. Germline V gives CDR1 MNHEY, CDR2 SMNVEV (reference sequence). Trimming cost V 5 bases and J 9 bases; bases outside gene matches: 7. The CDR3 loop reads CASSPSGLLEQFF. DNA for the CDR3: TGTGCCAGCAGTCCGTCGGGACTACTTGAGCAGTTCTTC.